This TCR beta chain was recovered during a study of blood T cell repertoires in COVID-19. Overall study context: Nucleic acid was either cDNA or gDNA, and it came from T cells, B-cell-depleted T cells, or PBMCs.

In the study's own analysis: Cell counts per sample came from amplifying reference gene primers. Produced via immunoSEQ multiplex PCR; TCRdb's table is partial and in-frame only. V and J calls and clone size are copied from that table; D and trimming were computed from the DNA. The table records roughly 30,000 clones, roughly 89% of them present only once. From germline, CDR1 is MNHEY and CDR2 SMNVEV (reference sequence). J gave up 6 bases and V 5 bases, and 19 bases lay outside the gene matches. The CDR3 covers 18 residues. The clonotype comes from a man older than 75 with acute or convalescent COVID-19. The chain is built from TRBV27 and TRBJ1-5, with TRBD1 matching over 7 bases. The sample consisted of peripheral blood. The CDR3, as DNA: TGTGCCAGCAGTCTGTACCACAATACAGGGGAGAGCCTTCAGCCCCAGCATTTT. Its translation: CASSLYHNTGESLQPQHF.